This TCR beta chain is from a study of monozygotic twins with inflammatory bowel disease. The CDR3 totals 14 residues. Germline-derived CDR1 and CDR2 are SGHRS and YFSETQ. To note about this clonotype: The antigen is unknown.

Overall study findings and caveats: Among the T cells, different subtypes could not be distinguished.

There were roughly 3,200 ng of total RNA used for each TCR library. UMIs with a 6-nucleotide sample barcode were added by template switching. TCRdb reprocessed the 5' RACE reads; each CDR3 protein has one entry and no DNA is given. Its table records 440,000 or so distinct CDR3 sequences. The chain recombines TRBV5-1 with TRBJ2-3. The specimen sequenced was blood. The sequence was obtained from a human donor with ulcerative colitis or Crohn's disease, or a healthy co-twin of an affected twin (not recorded which). CDR3 sequence: CASSLVTDTDTQYF. The full variable domain, completed using reference TRBV5-1 and TRBJ2-3, is KAGVTQTPRYLIKTRGQQVTLSCSPISGHRSVSWYQQTPGQGLQFLFEYFSETQRNKGNFPGRFSGRQFSNSRSEMNVSTLELGDSALYLCASSLVTDTDTQYFGPGTRLTVL.